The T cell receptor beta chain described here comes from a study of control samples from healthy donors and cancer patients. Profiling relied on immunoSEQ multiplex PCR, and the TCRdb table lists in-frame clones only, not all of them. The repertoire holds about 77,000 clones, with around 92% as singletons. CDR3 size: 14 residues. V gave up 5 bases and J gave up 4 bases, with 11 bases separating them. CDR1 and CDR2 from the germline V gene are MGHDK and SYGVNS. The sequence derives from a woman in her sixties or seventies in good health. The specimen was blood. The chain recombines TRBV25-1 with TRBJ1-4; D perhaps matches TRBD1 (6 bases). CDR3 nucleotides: TGTGCCAGCAGTATGGACAGAGTTAATGAAAAACTGTTTTTT. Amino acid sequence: CASSMDRVNEKLFF.